This T cell receptor beta chain emerged from a study of blood T cell repertoires in COVID-19. Using immunoSEQ multiplex PCR, the repertoire was profiled, and TCRdb retains in-frame clones only, with some absent. The table lists about 140,000 clones, 70% to 90% of them singletons. The sequencing sample was made of peripheral blood. The receptor comes from a human donor in a cohort sampled during active COVID-19.

The CDR3 DNA sequence: TGCGCCAGCAGCCATCTCGGGACTAACCAAGAGACCCAGTACTTC. This gives the protein CASSHLGTNQETQYF. This sequence joins TRBV4-1 and TRBJ2-5, with 7 positions matching TRBD2. The ends lost 3 bases at V and 0 bases at J; junction bases unmatched: 4. This CDR3 is 15 amino acids long. CDR1 MGHRA and CDR2 YSYEKL come from the germline V gene.